This record covers a single T cell receptor beta chain. Its cognate antigen is unknown. V lost 3 bases and J lost 5, with 19 bases in between. This CDR3 region has 16 residues. Germline-derived CDR1 and CDR2 are LGHDT and YNNKEL (reference sequence). Each CDR3 protein gets one entry after TCRdb re-called the 5' RACE reads with MiXCR. Among 450,000 to 600,000 distinct CDR3 sequences listed, about a sixth were seen once. The sample belongs to a study of T cells after yellow fever vaccination. On the study more broadly: Fractions of limited cellularity were prepared by means of SMART-Seq v4 Ultra Low Input.

Whole-study results and caveats: Among all clonotypes, a small share was observed in both CD4 and CD8 compartments. Subsequent to the booster, the majority of primary-vaccination clones reappeared (roughly 96% CD4, 88% CD8).

The specimen was PBMCs, collected less than 6 days after the first yellow fever vaccination. The chain is built from TRBV3-1 and TRBJ2-5; D is uncertain. The TCR originated in a man younger than 35 who received the YFV17D yellow fever vaccine. The CDR3 region is CASSHRLADMKETQYF. CDR3 sequence (DNA): TGTGCCAGCAGCCACCGGTTGGCCGACATGAAGGAGACCCAGTACTTC.